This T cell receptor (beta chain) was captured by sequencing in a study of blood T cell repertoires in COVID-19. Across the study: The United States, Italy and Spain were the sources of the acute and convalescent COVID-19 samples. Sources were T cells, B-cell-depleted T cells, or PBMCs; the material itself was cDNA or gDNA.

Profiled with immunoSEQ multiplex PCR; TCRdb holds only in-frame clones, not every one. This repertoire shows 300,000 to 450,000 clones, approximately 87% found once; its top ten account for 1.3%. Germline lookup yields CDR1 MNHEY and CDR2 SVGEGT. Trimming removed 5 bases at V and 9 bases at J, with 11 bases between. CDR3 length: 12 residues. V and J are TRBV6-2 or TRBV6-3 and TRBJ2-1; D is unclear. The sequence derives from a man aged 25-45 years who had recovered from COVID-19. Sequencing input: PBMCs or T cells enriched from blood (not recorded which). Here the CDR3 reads CASSKPLVEQFF. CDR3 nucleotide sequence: TGTGCCAGCAGTAAACCACTGGTTGAGCAGTTCTTC.